This T cell receptor beta chain was recovered during a study of blood T cell repertoires in COVID-19. About the research overall: Some COVID-19 samples were acute and others convalescent; all came from the United States, Italy and Spain.

This clone was seen a single time. Germline-derived CDR1 and CDR2 are MNHEY and SVGAGI. The CDR3 totals 16 residues. V was shortened by 1 base and J by 8 bases, with 20 bases between the two germline ends. Assay: immunoSEQ multiplex PCR; the TCRdb copy retains only in-frame clones and omits some. This table has about 250,000 clones, roughly 85% appearing once. V usage is TRBV6-5 and J usage is TRBJ1-2; weak D call: TRBD1 (6 bases). This clonotype was obtained from a man younger than 35 with active or convalescent COVID-19. Sample: peripheral blood. The CDR3 sequence: CASSYLPPQGRGGYTF. In DNA, the CDR3 is TGTGCCAGCAGTTACTTGCCCCCACAGGGTCGGGGCGGCTACACCTTC.